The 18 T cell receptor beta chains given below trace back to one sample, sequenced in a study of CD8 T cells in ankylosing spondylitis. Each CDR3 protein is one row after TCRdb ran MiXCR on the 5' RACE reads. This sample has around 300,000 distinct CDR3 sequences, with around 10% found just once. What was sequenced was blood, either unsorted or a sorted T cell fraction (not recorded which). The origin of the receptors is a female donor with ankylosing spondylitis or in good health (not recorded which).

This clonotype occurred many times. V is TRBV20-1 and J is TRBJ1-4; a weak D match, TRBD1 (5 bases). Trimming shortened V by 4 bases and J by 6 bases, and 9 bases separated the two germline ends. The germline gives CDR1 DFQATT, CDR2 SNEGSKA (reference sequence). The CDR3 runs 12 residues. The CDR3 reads CSAIGADEKLFF. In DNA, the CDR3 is TGCAGTGCTATCGGGGCTGATGAAAAACTGTTTTTT.

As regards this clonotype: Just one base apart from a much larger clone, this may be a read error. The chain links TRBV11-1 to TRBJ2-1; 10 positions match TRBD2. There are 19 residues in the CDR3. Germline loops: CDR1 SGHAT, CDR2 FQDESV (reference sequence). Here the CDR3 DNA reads TGTGCCAGCAGCGCCGGACAGCTAGCGGGAGAGAGGTCCTACAATAAGCAGTTCTTC. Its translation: CASSAGQLAGERSYNKQFF.

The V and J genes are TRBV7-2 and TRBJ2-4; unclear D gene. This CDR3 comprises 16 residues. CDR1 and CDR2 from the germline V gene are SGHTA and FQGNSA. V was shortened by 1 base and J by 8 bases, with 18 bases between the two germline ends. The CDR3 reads CASSLEVGYHGDIQYF. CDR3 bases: TGTGCCAGCAGCTTAGAAGTGGGCTACCATGGGGACATTCAGTACTTC.

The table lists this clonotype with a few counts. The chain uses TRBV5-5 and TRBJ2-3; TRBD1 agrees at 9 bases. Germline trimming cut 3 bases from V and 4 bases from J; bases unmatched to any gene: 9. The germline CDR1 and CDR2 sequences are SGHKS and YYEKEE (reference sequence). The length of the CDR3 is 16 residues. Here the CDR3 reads CASSWEGTGIADTQYF. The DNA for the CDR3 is TGTGCCAGCAGCTGGGAGGGGACAGGGATCGCAGATACGCAGTATTTT.

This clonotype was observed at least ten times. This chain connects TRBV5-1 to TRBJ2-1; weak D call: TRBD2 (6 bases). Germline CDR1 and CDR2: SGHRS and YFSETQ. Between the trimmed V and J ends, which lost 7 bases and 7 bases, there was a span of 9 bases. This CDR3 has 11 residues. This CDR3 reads CASSEGNEQFF. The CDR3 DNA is TGCGCCAGCTCGGAGGGGAATGAGCAGTTCTTC. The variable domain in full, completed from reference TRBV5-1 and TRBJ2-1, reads KAGVTQTPRYLIKTRGQQVTLSCSPISGHRSVSWYQQTPGQGLQFLFEYFSETQRNKGNFPGRFSGRQFSNSRSEMNVSTLELGDSALYLCASSEGNEQFFGPGTRLTVL.

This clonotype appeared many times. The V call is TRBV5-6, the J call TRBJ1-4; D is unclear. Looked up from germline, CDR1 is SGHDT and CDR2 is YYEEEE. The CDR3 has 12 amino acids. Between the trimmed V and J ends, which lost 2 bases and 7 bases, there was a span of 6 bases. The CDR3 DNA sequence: TGTGCCAGCAGCTTCGGAGGTGAAAAACTGTTTTTT. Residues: CASSFGGEKLFF.

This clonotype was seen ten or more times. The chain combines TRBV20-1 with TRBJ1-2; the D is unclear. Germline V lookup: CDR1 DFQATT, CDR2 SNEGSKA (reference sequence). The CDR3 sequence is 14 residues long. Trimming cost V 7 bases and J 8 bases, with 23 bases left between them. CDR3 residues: CSVQTERSIGGYTF. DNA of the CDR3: TGCAGTGTCCAGACCGAGCGCTCGATCGGGGGCTACACCTTC.

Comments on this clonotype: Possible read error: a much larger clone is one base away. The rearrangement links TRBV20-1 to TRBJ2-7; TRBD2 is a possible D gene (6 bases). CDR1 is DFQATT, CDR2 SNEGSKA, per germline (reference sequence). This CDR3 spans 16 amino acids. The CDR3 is CSARDHSGGSSYEHYF. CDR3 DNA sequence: TGCAGTGCTAGAGATCATAGCGGAGGAAGCTCCTACGAGCACTACTTC.

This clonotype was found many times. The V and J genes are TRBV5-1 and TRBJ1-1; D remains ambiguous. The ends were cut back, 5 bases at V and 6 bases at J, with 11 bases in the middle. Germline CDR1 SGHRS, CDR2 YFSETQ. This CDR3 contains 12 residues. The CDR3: CASRQDIAEAFF. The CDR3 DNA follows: TGCGCCAGCAGACAAGACATTGCTGAAGCTTTCTTT.

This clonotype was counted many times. The CDR3 here is CSAGTGGEKLFF. The DNA for the CDR3 is TGCAGCGCCGGGACAGGGGGAGAAAAACTGTTTTTT. The rearrangement joins TRBV29-1 to TRBJ1-4; 11 bases are a match to TRBD1. V lost 7 bases and J lost 8; bases outside the gene matches: 3. CDR3 length: 12 amino acids. In germline, CDR1 is SQVTM, CDR2 ANQGSEA.

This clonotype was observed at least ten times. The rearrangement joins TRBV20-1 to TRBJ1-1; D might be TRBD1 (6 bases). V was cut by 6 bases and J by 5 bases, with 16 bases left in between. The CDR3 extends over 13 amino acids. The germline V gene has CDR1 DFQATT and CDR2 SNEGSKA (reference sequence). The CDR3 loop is CSAPQGWSTEAFF. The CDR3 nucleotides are TGCAGTGCCCCACAGGGATGGAGTACTGAAGCTTTCTTT.

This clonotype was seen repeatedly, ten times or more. The CDR3 DNA follows: TGCAGTGCCCCTCAATTGACAGTTTTGAACACTGAAGCTTTCTTT. Translating it yields CSAPQLTVLNTEAFF. This chain joins TRBV20-1 and TRBJ1-1; a weak D match, TRBD1 (5 bases). The CDR3 totals 15 residues. CDR1 and CDR2 (germline): DFQATT, SNEGSKA (reference sequence). Trimming removed 6 bases from V and 0 bases from J, with 17 bases in between.

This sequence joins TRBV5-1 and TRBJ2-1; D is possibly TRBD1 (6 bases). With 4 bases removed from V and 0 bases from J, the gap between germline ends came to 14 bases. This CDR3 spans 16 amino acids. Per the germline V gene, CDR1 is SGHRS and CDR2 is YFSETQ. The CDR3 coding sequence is TGCGCCAGCAGCGTACAGGGCGAACCCTCCTACAATGAGCAGTTCTTC. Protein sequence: CASSVQGEPSYNEQFF.

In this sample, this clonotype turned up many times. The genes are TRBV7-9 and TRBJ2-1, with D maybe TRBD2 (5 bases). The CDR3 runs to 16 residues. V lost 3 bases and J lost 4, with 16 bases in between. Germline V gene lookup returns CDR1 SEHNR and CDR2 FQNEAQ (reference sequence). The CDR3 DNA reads TGTGCCAGCAGCTTCCGGTTGGACTCAAATTACAATGAGCAGTTCTTC. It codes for CASSFRLDSNYNEQFF.

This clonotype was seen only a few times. The CDR3 spells CASSFSGTETQYF. DNA of the CDR3: TGTGCCAGCAGTTTCTCGGGGACGGAGACCCAGTACTTC. The chain combines TRBV12-3 or TRBV12-4 with TRBJ2-5; D is possibly TRBD1 or TRBD2 (5 bases each). The CDR3 contains 13 residues. V was clipped by 3 bases and J by 5 bases, with 10 bases between them.

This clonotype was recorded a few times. CDR3 region: CASSRAFWGEETQYF. The CDR3 region has the DNA TGTGCCAGCAGCAGAGCCTTCTGGGGGGAAGAGACCCAGTACTTC. V gene TRBV7-2 combines with J gene TRBJ2-5; a weak D match, TRBD2 (6 bases). Germline V gene lookup returns CDR1 SGHTA and CDR2 FQGNSA. The CDR3 length is 15 residues. Trimming stripped 5 bases from V and 3 bases from J, with 16 bases between. Supplemented by reference TRBV7-2 and TRBJ2-5, the full variable domain reads GAGVSQSPSNKVTEKGKDVELRCDPISGHTALYWYRQSLGQGLEFLIYFQGNSAPDKSGLPSDRFSAERTGGSVSTLTIQRTQQEDSAVYLCASSRAFWGEETQYFGPGTRLLVL.

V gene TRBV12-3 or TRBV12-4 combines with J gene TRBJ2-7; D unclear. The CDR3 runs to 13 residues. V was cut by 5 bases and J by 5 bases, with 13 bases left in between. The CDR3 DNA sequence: TGTGCCAGCAGTCGAGACCAGGAGCACGAGCAGTACTTC. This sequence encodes CASSRDQEHEQYF.

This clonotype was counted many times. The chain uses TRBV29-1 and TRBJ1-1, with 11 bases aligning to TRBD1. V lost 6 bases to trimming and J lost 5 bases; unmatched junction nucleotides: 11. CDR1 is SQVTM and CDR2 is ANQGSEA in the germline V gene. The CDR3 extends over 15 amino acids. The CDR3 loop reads CSVRGPGTGGTEAFF. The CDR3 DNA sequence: TGCAGCGTACGCGGGCCCGGGACAGGGGGTACTGAAGCTTTCTTT.